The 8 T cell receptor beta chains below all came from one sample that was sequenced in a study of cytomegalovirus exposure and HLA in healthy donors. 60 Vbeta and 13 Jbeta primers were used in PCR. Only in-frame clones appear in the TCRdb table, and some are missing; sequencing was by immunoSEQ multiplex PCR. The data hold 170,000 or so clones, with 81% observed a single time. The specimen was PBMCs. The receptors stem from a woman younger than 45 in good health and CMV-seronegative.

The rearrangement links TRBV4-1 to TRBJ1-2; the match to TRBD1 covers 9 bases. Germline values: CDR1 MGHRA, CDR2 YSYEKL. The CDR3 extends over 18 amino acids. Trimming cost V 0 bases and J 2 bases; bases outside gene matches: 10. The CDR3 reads CASSQDGWGQGPNYGYTF. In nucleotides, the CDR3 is TGCGCCAGCAGCCAAGACGGGTGGGGACAGGGCCCCAACTATGGCTACACCTTC.

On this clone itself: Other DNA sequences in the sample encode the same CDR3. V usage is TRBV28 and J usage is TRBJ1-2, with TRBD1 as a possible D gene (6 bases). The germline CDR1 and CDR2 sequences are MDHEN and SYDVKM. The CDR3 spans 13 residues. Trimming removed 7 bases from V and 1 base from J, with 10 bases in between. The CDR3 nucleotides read TGTGCCAGCACCACAGGGTTTAACTATGGCTACACCTTC. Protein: CASTTGFNYGYTF.

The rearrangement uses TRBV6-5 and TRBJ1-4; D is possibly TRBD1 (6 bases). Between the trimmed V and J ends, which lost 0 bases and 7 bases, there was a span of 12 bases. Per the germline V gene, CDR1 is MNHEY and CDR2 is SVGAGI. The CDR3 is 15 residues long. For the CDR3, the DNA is TGTGCCAGCAGTTACTCGTTACAGGGACGTGAAAAACTGTTTTTT. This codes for CASSYSLQGREKLFF.

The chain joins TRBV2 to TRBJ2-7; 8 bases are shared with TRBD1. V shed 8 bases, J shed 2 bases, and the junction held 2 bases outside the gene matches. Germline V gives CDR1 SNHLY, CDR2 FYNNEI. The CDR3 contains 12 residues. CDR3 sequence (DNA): TGTGCCAGCGAGGGACAGGCCTACGAGCAGTACTTC. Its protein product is CASEGQAYEQYF.

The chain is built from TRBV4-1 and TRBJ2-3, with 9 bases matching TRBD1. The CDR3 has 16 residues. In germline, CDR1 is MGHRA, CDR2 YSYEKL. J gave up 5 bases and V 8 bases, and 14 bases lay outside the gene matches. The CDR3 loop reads CASAKPGTGLIDTQYF. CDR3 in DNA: TGCGCCAGCGCCAAACCCGGGACAGGGTTGATAGATACGCAGTATTTT.

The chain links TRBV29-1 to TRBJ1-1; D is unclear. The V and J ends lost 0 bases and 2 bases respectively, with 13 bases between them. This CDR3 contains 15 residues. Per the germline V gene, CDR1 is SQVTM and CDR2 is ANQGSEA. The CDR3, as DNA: TGCAGCGTTGAAGATGGCCGGGGAGGAAACACTGAAGCTTTCTTT. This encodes CSVEDGRGGNTEAFF. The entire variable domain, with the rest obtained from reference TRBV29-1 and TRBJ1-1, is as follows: SAVISQKPSRDICQRGTSLTIQCQVDSQVTMMFWYRQQPGQSLTLIATANQGSEATYESGFVIDKFPISRPNLTFSTLTVSNMSPEDSSIYLCSVEDGRGGNTEAFFGQGTRLTVV.

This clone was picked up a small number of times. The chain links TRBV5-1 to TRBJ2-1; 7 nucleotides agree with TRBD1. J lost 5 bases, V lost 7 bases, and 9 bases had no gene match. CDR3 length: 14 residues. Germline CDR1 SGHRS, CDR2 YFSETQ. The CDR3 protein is CASARGGANNEQFF. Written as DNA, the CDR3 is TGCGCCAGCGCGAGAGGGGGCGCGAACAATGAGCAGTTCTTC.

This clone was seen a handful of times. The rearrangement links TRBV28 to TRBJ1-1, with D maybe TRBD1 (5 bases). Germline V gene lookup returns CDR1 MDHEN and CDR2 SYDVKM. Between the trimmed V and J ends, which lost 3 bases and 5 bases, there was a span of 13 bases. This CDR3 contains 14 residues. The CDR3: CASSLFQGRTEAFF. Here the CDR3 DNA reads TGTGCCAGCAGTTTGTTCCAGGGTAGGACTGAAGCTTTCTTT.